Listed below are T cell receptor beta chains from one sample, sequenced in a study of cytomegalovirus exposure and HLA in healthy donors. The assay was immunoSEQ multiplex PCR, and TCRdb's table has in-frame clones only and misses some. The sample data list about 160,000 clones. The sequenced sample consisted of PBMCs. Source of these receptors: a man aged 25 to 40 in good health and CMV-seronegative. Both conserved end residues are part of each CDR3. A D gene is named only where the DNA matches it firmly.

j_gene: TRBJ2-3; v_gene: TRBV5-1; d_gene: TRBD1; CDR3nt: TGCGCCAGCAGCCTCGGGGCAGGGGGCTTCACAGATACGCAGTATTTT; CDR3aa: CASSLGAGGFTDTQYF
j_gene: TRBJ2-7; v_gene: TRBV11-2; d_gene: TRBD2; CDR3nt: TGTGCCAGCAGCTTACGGGGGGGCGGTTACGAGCAGTACTTC; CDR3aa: CASSLRGGGYEQYF
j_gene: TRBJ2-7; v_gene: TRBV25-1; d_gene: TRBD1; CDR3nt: TGTGCCAGCAGTGATCCCGGGACAGGGGGCTACGAGCAGTACTTC; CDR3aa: CASSDPGTGGYEQYF
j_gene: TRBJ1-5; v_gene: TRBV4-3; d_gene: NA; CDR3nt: TGCGCCAGCAGCCAAGGCGCCCACCAGCCCCAGCATTTT; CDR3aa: CASSQGAHQPQHF
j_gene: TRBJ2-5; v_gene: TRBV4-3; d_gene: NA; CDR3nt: TGCGCCAGCAGCCAAGAAATTACGAGGCAAGAGACCCAGTACTTC; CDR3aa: CASSQEITRQETQYF
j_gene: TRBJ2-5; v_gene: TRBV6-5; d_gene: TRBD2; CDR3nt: TGTGCCAGCAGTCGGTCAGGAGGGAGGGGAGAGACCCAGTACTTC; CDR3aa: CASSRSGGRGETQYF
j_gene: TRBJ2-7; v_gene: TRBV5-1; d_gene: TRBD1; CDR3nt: TGCGCCAGCAGCTGGGGGGACAGGATCTACGAGCAGTACTTC; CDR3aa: CASSWGDRIYEQYF
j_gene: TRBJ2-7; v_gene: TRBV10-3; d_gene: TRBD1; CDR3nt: TGTGCCATCAGTTTTTCACCTCCGGGACAGGGCTACGAGCAGTACTTC; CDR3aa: CAISFSPPGQGYEQYF
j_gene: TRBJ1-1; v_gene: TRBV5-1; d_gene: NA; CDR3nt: TGCGCCAGCAGCACCGGACAAGCTGAGACTGAAGCTTTCTTT; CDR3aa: CASSTGQAETEAFF
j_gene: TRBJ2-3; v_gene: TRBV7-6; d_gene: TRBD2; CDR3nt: TGTGCCAGCAGCTTGGCTAGCGGAGTTACAGATACGCAGTATTTT; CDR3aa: CASSLASGVTDTQYF
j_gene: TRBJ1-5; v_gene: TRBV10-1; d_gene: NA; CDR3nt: TGCGCCAGCAGTGAGGGGGCTAGCAATCAGCCCCAGCATTTT; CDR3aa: CASSEGASNQPQHF
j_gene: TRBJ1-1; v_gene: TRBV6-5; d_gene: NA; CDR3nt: TGTGCCAGCAGTGACGGGGGGATCACTGAAGCTTTCTTT; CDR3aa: CASSDGGITEAFF
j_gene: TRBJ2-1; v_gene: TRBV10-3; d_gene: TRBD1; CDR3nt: TGTGCCATCAGGCCCGGACAGGGGATTGGTGAGCAGTTCTTC; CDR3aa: CAIRPGQGIGEQFF
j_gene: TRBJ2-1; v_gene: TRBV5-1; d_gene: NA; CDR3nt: TGCGCCAGCAGCTTGGTCGCGGGTTTAGATGAGCAGTTCTTC; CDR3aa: CASSLVAGLDEQFF
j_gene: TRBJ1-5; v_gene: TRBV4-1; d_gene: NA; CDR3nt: TGCGCCAGCAGCCCTGGCGGGGGCGCGGTTCAGCCCCAGCATTTT; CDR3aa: CASSPGGGAVQPQHF
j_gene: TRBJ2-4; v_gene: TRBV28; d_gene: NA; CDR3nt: TGTGCCAGCAGTTTGGGGGGAGATGGGGCCAAAAACATTCAGTACTTC; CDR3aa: CASSLGGDGAKNIQYF
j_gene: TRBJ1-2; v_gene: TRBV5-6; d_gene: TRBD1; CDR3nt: TGTGCCAGCAGCTCGACGGACAGGAACTATGGCTACACCTTC; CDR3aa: CASSSTDRNYGYTF
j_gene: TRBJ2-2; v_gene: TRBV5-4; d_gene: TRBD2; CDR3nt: TGTGCCAGCAGCTGGGGGACTAGCGCTTCGAACACCGGGGAGCTGTTTTTT; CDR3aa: CASSWGTSASNTGELFF
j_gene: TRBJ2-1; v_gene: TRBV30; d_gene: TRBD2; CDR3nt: TGTGCCTGGGCGGGGGTAGGGGAGCAGTTCTTC; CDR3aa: CAWAGVGEQFF
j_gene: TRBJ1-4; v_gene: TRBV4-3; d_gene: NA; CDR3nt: TGCGCCAGCAGCCCTCGGGGAGGGGGGGTACTGATAGGGGAAAAACTGTTTTTT; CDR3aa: CASSPRGGGVLIGEKLFF
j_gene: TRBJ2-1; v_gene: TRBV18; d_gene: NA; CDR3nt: TGTGCCAGCTCACCGAGCTCCTACAATGAGCAGTTCTTC; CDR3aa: CASSPSSYNEQFF
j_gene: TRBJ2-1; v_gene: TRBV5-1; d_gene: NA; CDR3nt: TGCGCCAGCAGCTTAGTTGGTGCAGGGGTAACGAGCTCCTACAATGAGCAGTTCTTC; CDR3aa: CASSLVGAGVTSSYNEQFF
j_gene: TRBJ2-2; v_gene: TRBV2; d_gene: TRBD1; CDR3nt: TGTGCCAGCAGTGGGACAGGGTCGATTGGCACCGGGGAGCTGTTTTTT; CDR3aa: CASSGTGSIGTGELFF
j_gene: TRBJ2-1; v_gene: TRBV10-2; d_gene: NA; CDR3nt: TGCGCCAGCAGTTACTTTGGTACCCCCGAGGGAGAGTCTGACTACAATGAGCAGTTCTTC; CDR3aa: CASSYFGTPEGESDYNEQFF
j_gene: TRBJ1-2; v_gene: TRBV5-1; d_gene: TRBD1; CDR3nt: TGCGCCAGCAGCTTAAGGAGCCAGGACAGGCATGACTATGGCTACACCTTC; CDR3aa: CASSLRSQDRHDYGYTF
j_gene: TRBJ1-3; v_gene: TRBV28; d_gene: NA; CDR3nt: TGTGCCAGCAGTTTAGAGGTAGCCTCTGGAAACACCATATATTTT; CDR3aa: CASSLEVASGNTIYF
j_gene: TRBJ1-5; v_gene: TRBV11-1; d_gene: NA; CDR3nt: TGTGCCAGCAGCGGCGGGGAGGGCTTGCCCCAGCATTTT; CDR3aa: CASSGGEGLPQHF
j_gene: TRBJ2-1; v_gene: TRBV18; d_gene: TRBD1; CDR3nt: TGTGCCAGCTCACCACCGTCCCAGGGGGACGGTGAGCAGTTCTTC; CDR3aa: CASSPPSQGDGEQFF
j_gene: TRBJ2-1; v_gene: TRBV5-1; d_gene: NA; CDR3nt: TGCGCCAGCAGCTTGGCCCAAGAGCAGTTCTTC; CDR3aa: CASSLAQEQFF
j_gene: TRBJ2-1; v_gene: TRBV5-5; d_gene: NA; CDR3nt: TGTGCCAGCAGCTTGAACAGTCAGCAGTTCTTC; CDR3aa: CASSLNSQQFF
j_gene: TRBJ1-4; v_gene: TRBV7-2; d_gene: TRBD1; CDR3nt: TGTGCCAGCAGCTTAGTGGCAGGGACAGCGCAAGAAAAACTGTTTTTT; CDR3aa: CASSLVAGTAQEKLFF
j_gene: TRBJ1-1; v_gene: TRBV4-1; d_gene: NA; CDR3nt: TGCGCCAGCAGCCAAGATGCGCCCATATCCCCTATGAACACTGAAGCTTTCTTT; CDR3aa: CASSQDAPISPMNTEAFF
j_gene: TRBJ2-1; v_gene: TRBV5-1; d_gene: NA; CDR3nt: TGCGCCAGCAGCTCCCTTAGCTCCTACAATGAGCAGTTCTTC; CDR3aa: CASSSLSSYNEQFF